Below, 6 T cell receptor beta chains from the same sample are listed, as sequenced in a study of T cells after somatic rescue of genetic block. TCRdb's table, derived via immunoSEQ multiplex PCR, lists solely in-frame clones and lacks some. In the table there are roughly 13,000 clones, roughly two thirds of which are singletons. The sample comprised peripheral blood mononuclear cells (PBMCs). These receptors were taken from a boy under 18.

This sequence joins TRBV28 and TRBJ1-5; no definite D call. The CDR3 is 11 amino acids. Germline-derived CDR1 and CDR2 are MDHEN and SYDVKM. The V end was cut by 2 bases, the J end by 11 bases, with 7 bases between. CDR3 region: CASSLNWAQHF. The CDR3 coding sequence is TGTGCCAGCAGTTTAAACTGGGCCCAGCATTTT.

The chain carries TRBV2 and TRBJ1-1, with 8 bases aligning to TRBD1. Germline CDR1 and CDR2: SNHLY and FYNNEI. The CDR3 sequence is 13 residues long. V shed 8 bases and J 11 bases; nucleotides not matched to a gene: 13. CDR3 nucleotides: TGTGCCAGCGATTCACCCGACAGGGGAAGGGCTTTCTTT. The encoded protein is CASDSPDRGRAFF.

Sample share makes this clone medium-sized (0.01 to 0.1%). This chain uses TRBV9 with TRBJ2-1; 8 nucleotides agree with TRBD2. V dropped 3 bases and J dropped 0; count of bases not matched to a gene: 8. In germline, CDR1 is SGDLS, CDR2 YYNGEE. The CDR3 is 17 residues long. CDR3 amino acids: CASSASAGGLSYNEQFF. Written as DNA, the CDR3 is TGTGCCAGCAGCGCGTCGGCGGGGGGCCTCTCCTACAATGAGCAGTTCTTC.

This chain links TRBV5-6 with TRBJ2-3; TRBD1 might be the D (6 bases). This CDR3 has 14 residues. Germline V gene data show CDR1 as SGHDT and CDR2 as YYEEEE. V was clipped by 4 bases and J by 4 bases, with 13 bases between them. CDR3 nucleotides: TGTGCCAGCAGCGCCGCTTCAGGGGCAGATACGCAGTATTTT. This sequence encodes CASSAASGADTQYF.

The chain is built from TRBV21-1 and TRBJ1-4; the table gives TRBD1 as D, unverified against the DNA. TRBV21-1 is a pseudogene. The CDR3 is 15 residues long. The CDR3 DNA sequence: TGTGCCAGCAGCAAAGGACAGGCGGCTAATGAAAAACTGTTTTTT. Its translation: CASSKGQAANEKLFF.

The rearrangement joins TRBV7-8 to TRBJ2-2, with TRBD1 matching 8 bases. There are 15 residues in the CDR3. After removal of 3 bases from V and 6 bases from J, the junction contained 6 bases not matched to a gene. CDR1 and CDR2 from the germline V gene are SGHVS and FQNEAQ. CDR3 bases: TGTGCCAGCAGCTTCGGACAGGGTTGGGCCGGGGAGCTGTTTTTT. This sequence encodes CASSFGQGWAGELFF.